This T cell receptor beta chain was captured by sequencing in a study of blood T cell repertoires in COVID-19. This CDR3 is built from 15 residues. Germline lookup yields CDR1 WNHNN and CDR2 SYGVQD (reference sequence). J lost 5 bases, V lost 5 bases, and 8 bases had no gene match. Measured with immunoSEQ multiplex PCR; TCRdb has only the in-frame clones, and not every one. The table includes approximately 190,000 clones, 85% to 90% detected once. Sequenced: PBMCs or T cells enriched from blood (not recorded which). This chain uses TRBV10-1 with TRBJ2-3, with 9 bases lining up with TRBD2. This receptor was taken from a woman in her thirties or forties in a cohort exposed to, infected with or recovered from COVID-19 (not recorded which). CDR3 loop: CASSRLAEIGDTQYF. In DNA form, the CDR3 reads TGCGCCAGCAGTCGACTAGCGGAGATCGGAGATACGCAGTATTTT.